This T cell receptor (beta chain) was obtained from a study of cytomegalovirus exposure and HLA in healthy donors. The CDR3 loop spans 16 amino acids. Germline CDR1 and CDR2: WNHNN and SYGVQD (reference sequence). The V segment lost 4 bases and the J segment 5 bases; nucleotides outside the gene matches: 10. A few counts support this clone. The PCR was carried out with 60 Vbeta primers and 13 Jbeta primers. The protocol was immunoSEQ multiplex PCR, while the TCRdb copy is restricted to in-frame clones and leaves out a portion. The top ten clones hold about 3.4% of a sample with 150,000 to 200,000 clones, about three quarters of them seen once.

The sequenced sample consisted of PBMCs. V and J are TRBV10-1 and TRBJ2-5, with TRBD2 identical over 10 bases. The sequence was collected from a female donor in good health and CMV-seronegative. The CDR3 loop reads CASSGASGGYGETQYF. CDR3 DNA sequence: TGCGCCAGCAGTGGGGCTAGCGGGGGATACGGGGAGACCCAGTACTTC.